The 28 T cell receptor beta chains below all came from one sample that was sequenced in a study of blood T cell repertoires in COVID-19. Repertoires were generated with immunoSEQ multiplex PCR, while TCRdb's copy carries only in-frame clones and drops some. This table has roughly 290,000 clones, approximately 83% appearing once. Sequenced input: PBMCs or T cells enriched from blood (not recorded which). These receptors were taken from a man younger than 45 who had recovered from COVID-19.

J is TRBJ1-1 and V is TRBV6-6; D gene unclear. This CDR3 has 14 residues. V was clipped by 8 bases and J by 0 bases, with 13 bases between them. CDR1 is MNHNY and CDR2 is SVGAGI in the germline V gene (reference sequence). The CDR3 reads CASESRGVNTEAFF. The DNA for the CDR3 is TGTGCCAGCGAGAGTCGGGGTGTGAACACTGAAGCTTTCTTT.

The chain carries TRBV27 and TRBJ1-1; D gene ambiguous. The germline gives CDR1 MNHEY, CDR2 SMNVEV (reference sequence). The V and J ends lost 2 bases and 6 bases respectively, with 16 bases between them. This CDR3 region has 15 residues. As DNA, the CDR3 is TGTGCCAGCAGTTTACGATTGGGAGGGTTGGCTGAAGCTTTCTTT. Translation gives CASSLRLGGLAEAFF.

The chain is built from TRBV30 and TRBJ1-6; no reliable D call. This CDR3 region has 15 residues. Germline V gene data show CDR1 as GTSNPN and CDR2 as SVGIG (reference sequence). The V end lost 1 base, the J end lost 0 bases, and 7 bases lay between the germline ends. The CDR3 coding sequence is TGTGCCTGGAGTGCCGAGAGCTCCTATAATTCACCCCTCCACTTT. This encodes CAWSAESSYNSPLHF.

The chain recombines TRBV11-1 with TRBJ1-1, with TRBD1 matching over 8 bases. V trimming: 0 bases; J trimming: 4 bases; junction bases outside the gene matches: 1. The CDR3 runs to 14 residues. The V gene's germline CDR1 is SGHAT and CDR2 FQDESV (reference sequence). The CDR3 DNA is TGTGCCAGCAGCTTAGCTACAGGGGGCACTGAAGCTTTCTTT. As protein: CASSLATGGTEAFF.

The V call is TRBV2, the J call TRBJ2-7, with 8 positions matching TRBD1. Germline V CDR1 and CDR2: SNHLY, FYNNEI. J gave up 1 base and V 5 bases, and 7 bases lay outside the gene matches. This CDR3 is built from 15 residues. This CDR3 is CASSYDRGYSYEQYF. CDR3 nucleotides: TGTGCCAGCAGTTACGACAGGGGATATTCCTACGAGCAGTACTTC.

The chain uses TRBV3-1 (or the pseudogene TRBV3-2) and TRBJ1-6; D unresolved. The ends were cut back, 1 base at V and 10 bases at J, with 8 bases in the middle. This CDR3 region has 13 residues. The germline CDR1 and CDR2 sequences are LGHDT and YNNKEL (reference sequence). This CDR3 reads CASSQARQSPLHF. The CDR3 DNA reads as TGTGCCAGCAGCCAAGCCCGTCAGTCACCCCTCCACTTT.

With regard to this clone: This sample also contains other DNA sequences that code for the same CDR3. The chain recombines TRBV20-1 with TRBJ1-2; D gene uncertain. V was cut by 3 bases and J by 3 bases, with 5 bases left in between. The CDR3 is 11 residues long. Germline loops: CDR1 DFQATT, CDR2 SNEGSKA (reference sequence). The CDR3 spells CSARSHYGYTF. DNA for the CDR3: TGCAGTGCTAGGTCTCACTATGGCTACACCTTC.

This clone appeared a single time. This sequence joins TRBV12-2 and TRBJ2-5; TRBD2, the table's D call, lacks a check against the DNA. TRBV12-2 is designated a pseudogene. This CDR3 spans 15 amino acids. The CDR3, as DNA: TGTGCAAGTCGCTTCAAGGTCGGGGAGGGGGAGACCCAGTACTTC. This gives the protein CASRFKVGEGETQYF.

This chain links TRBV3-1 (or the pseudogene TRBV3-2) with TRBJ1-6; no definite D call. The V end was cut by 4 bases, the J end by 10 bases, with 17 bases between. CDR3 length: 15 amino acids. Germline CDR1 and CDR2: LGHDT and YNNKEL (reference sequence). CDR3 DNA: TGTGCCAGCAGCCCCCAGGCTGTGGTGGTGTCACCCCTCCACTTT. Its translation is CASSPQAVVVSPLHF.

The rearrangement links TRBV19 to TRBJ1-2, with 7 bases fitting TRBD1. The CDR3 loop spans 15 amino acids. Trimming took 5 bases from V and 4 from J; bases not matched to a gene: 10. The germline gives CDR1 LNHDA, CDR2 SQIVND (reference sequence). The CDR3 loop reads CASSGQAGTGYGYTF. The CDR3 DNA sequence: TGTGCCAGTAGTGGACAGGCCGGGACGGGCTATGGCTACACCTTC. Combining the CDR3 with reference TRBV19 and TRBJ1-2 gives the whole variable domain DGGITQSPKYLFRKEGQNVTLSCEQNLNHDAMYWYRQDPGQGLRLIYYSQIVNDFQKGDIAEGYSVSREKKESFPLTVTSAQKNPTAFYLCASSGQAGTGYGYTFGSGTRLTVV.

V usage is TRBV5-5 and J usage is TRBJ2-1; D not certain. Germline CDR1 reads SGHKS; CDR2 reads YYEKEE (reference sequence). CDR3 length: 12 amino acids. The germline V and J ends were trimmed by 1 base and 7 bases, with 6 bases remaining between them. The CDR3 DNA reads as TGTGCCAGCAGCTTGCCCCTTAATGAGCAGTTCTTC. Its protein product is CASSLPLNEQFF.

The J gene is TRBJ2-5, the V gene TRBV30; D might be TRBD1 (5 bases). Trimming stripped 0 bases from V and 5 bases from J, with 10 bases between. Germline V gives CDR1 GTSNPN, CDR2 SVGIG (reference sequence). This CDR3 is built from 13 residues. The CDR3 protein is CAWSVRGGETQYF. The DNA for the CDR3 is TGTGCCTGGAGTGTAAGGGGTGGCGAGACCCAGTACTTC.

This clone was picked up one time. This likely reflects a read error, since a far larger clone is one base away. The J gene is TRBJ2-5, the V gene TRBV3-1 (or the pseudogene TRBV3-2); D is unresolved. Trimming left V 4 bases short and J 5 bases short, with 5 bases between. Germline CDR1 is LGHDT and CDR2 is YNNKEL (reference sequence). The CDR3 runs 11 residues. The CDR3 DNA reads TGTGCCAGCAGCCTCCGGGAGACCCAGTACTTC. Protein: CASSLRETQYF.

The chain recombines TRBV24-1 with TRBJ2-1, with D unresolved. Trimming took 3 bases from V and 6 from J, leaving 8 bases between them. Germline V gene sequence: CDR1 KGHDR, CDR2 SFDVKD. The CDR3 has 13 residues. CDR3 in amino acids: CATSDAGFNEQFF. DNA of the CDR3: TGTGCCACCAGTGATGCCGGGTTCAATGAGCAGTTCTTC.

This chain connects TRBV5-5 to TRBJ1-2; D possibly corresponds to TRBD1 (6 bases). Looked up from germline, CDR1 is SGHKS and CDR2 is YYEKEE (reference sequence). V was cut by 4 bases and J by 7 bases, with 23 bases left in between. This CDR3 contains 16 residues. CDR3 sequence: CASSPGRGGAPGGYTF. For the CDR3, the DNA is TGTGCCAGCAGCCCGGGAAGAGGGGGGGCCCCTGGTGGCTACACCTTC. Together with reference TRBV5-5 and TRBJ1-2, the CDR3 gives the full variable domain: DAGVTQSPTHLIKTRGQQVTLRCSPISGHKSVSWYQQVLGQGPQFIFQYYEKEERGRGNFPDRFSARQFPNYSSELNVNALLLGDSALYLCASSPGRGGAPGGYTFGSGTRLTVV.

This chain joins TRBV19 and TRBJ2-3; 7 positions match TRBD2. V was pared by 10 bases and J by 5 bases, with 15 bases of the junction left unmatched. Germline CDR1 LNHDA, CDR2 SQIVND (reference sequence). The CDR3 is made up of 15 amino acids. The DNA for the CDR3 is TGTGCCACTGAAGGGACTACAGGCTCCGGAGATACGCAGTATTTT. Its translation is CATEGTTGSGDTQYF.

The rearrangement links TRBV11-3 to TRBJ2-2; 9 bases match TRBD1. Germline values: CDR1 SGHNT, CDR2 YENEEA. Trimming cost V 5 bases and J 5 bases; bases outside gene matches: 3. The length of the CDR3 is 14 residues. The CDR3 is CASSLGQGTGELFF. CDR3 DNA sequence: TGTGCCAGCAGCCTCGGACAGGGGACCGGGGAGCTGTTTTTT.

CDR3 coding DNA: TGTGCCAGTAGTATCCGGGACAGAGGTCAGCCCCAGCATTTT. It translates to CASSIRDRGQPQHF. The chain uses TRBV19 and TRBJ1-5; TRBD1 agrees at 7 bases. Germline V gene sequence: CDR1 LNHDA, CDR2 SQIVND (reference sequence). This CDR3 has 14 residues. The V gene end was trimmed by 3 bases and the J gene end by 6 bases; junction bases not matched to a gene: 5.

The genes are TRBV7-9 and TRBJ1-2, with 7 bases fitting TRBD1. CDR3 size: 15 residues. With V trimmed by 0 bases and J by 6 bases, 7 bases remained unmatched. Germline-derived CDR1 and CDR2 are SEHNR and FQNEAQ (reference sequence). The CDR3 DNA reads TGTGCCAGCAGCTTAGCAGGGGGCAATATAAATGGCTACACCTTC. Translation gives CASSLAGGNINGYTF.

The rearrangement links TRBV4-3 to TRBJ2-5; D is perhaps TRBD2 (5 bases). The CDR3 runs 14 residues. V was shortened by 0 bases and J by 3 bases, with 8 bases between the two germline ends. Germline assignment: CDR1 LGHNA and CDR2 YSLEER. CDR3: CASSQDIGKETQYF. DNA of the CDR3: TGCGCCAGCAGCCAAGATATCGGGAAAGAGACCCAGTACTTC.

This clone has a single count. This chain links TRBV7-3 with TRBJ2-4; TRBD2 might be the D (5 bases). V was pared by 0 bases and J by 8 bases, with 11 bases between. The germline gives CDR1 SGHTA, CDR2 FQGTGA. The CDR3 is 14 amino acids. The CDR3 here is CASSLTRLEDIQYF. DNA for the CDR3: TGTGCCAGCAGCTTAACGAGGTTGGAGGACATTCAGTACTTC.

V and J are TRBV7-3 and TRBJ1-2; weak D call: TRBD1 (5 bases). Germline V CDR1 and CDR2: SGHTA, FQGTGA. The CDR3 length is 14 residues. V was trimmed by 5 bases and J by 3 bases, leaving 13 bases between them. This CDR3 is CASSPGGADYGYTF. CDR3 in DNA: TGTGCCAGCAGCCCTGGAGGGGCGGACTATGGCTACACCTTC.

The V gene is TRBV5-1, the J gene TRBJ1-1, with 8 bases fitting TRBD1. The CDR3 runs to 13 residues. V lost 3 bases, J lost 8 bases, and 6 bases stayed unmatched. CDR1 is SGHRS, CDR2 YFSETQ, per germline. This CDR3 is CASSWDRSQEAFF. The CDR3, as DNA: TGCGCCAGCAGCTGGGACAGGTCCCAGGAAGCTTTCTTT.

The chain carries TRBV5-1 and TRBJ2-7, with 7 bases lining up with TRBD1. The CDR3 sequence is 13 residues long. With 0 bases clipped from V and 9 bases from J, the junction kept 6 bases outside the gene matches. Germline lookup yields CDR1 SGHRS and CDR2 YFSETQ. The CDR3 spells CASSLGQGFLQYF. In nucleotides, the CDR3 is TGCGCCAGCAGCTTGGGACAGGGTTTTCTGCAGTACTTC.

The rearrangement joins TRBV5-4 to TRBJ1-2; D is ambiguous. V dropped 0 bases and J dropped 2 bases, with 8 bases sitting between them. Per the germline V gene, CDR1 is SGHNT and CDR2 is YYREEE (reference sequence). This CDR3 is 14 amino acids long. The chain's CDR3 is CASSLAHGNYGYTF. CDR3 in DNA: TGTGCCAGCAGCTTGGCTCACGGGAACTATGGCTACACCTTC. Filled out from reference TRBV5-4 and TRBJ1-2, the complete variable domain reads ETGVTQSPTHLIKTRGQQVTLRCSSQSGHNTVSWYQQALGQGPQFIFQYYREEENGRGNFPPRFSGLQFPNYSSELNVNALELDDSALYLCASSLAHGNYGYTFGSGTRLTVV.

This chain connects TRBV30 to TRBJ2-7; TRBD1 aligns across 7 bases. V lost 2 bases to trimming and J lost 0 bases; unmatched junction nucleotides: 4. The CDR3 consists of 14 residues. Germline CDR1 GTSNPN, CDR2 SVGIG (reference sequence). As DNA, the CDR3 is TGTGCCTGGAGTATCAGGGGGTACTCCTACGAGCAGTACTTC. This translates into CAWSIRGYSYEQYF.

This clone was detected only once. J is TRBJ2-5 and V is TRBV19; weak D call: TRBD1 (6 bases). This CDR3 has 13 residues. Looked up from germline, CDR1 is LNHDA and CDR2 is SQIVND (reference sequence). The V and J ends lost 10 bases and 0 bases respectively, with 12 bases between them. The CDR3 is CATNTGNQETQYF. The DNA of the CDR3 is TGTGCCACAAATACAGGGAACCAAGAGACCCAGTACTTC.

The chain uses TRBV5-1 and TRBJ1-3; D ambiguous. In germline, CDR1 is SGHRS, CDR2 YFSETQ. CDR3 size: 13 residues. Trimming left V 5 bases short and J 2 bases short, with 8 bases between. In DNA, the CDR3 is TGCGCCAGCAGAAACGAGGCTGGAAACACCATATATTTT. Protein sequence: CASRNEAGNTIYF.